These 25 T cell receptor beta chains were all obtained from the same sample, sequenced in a study of vaccination effects on CD4 cells after COVID-19. Antigens of these TCRs are unknown. Sequencing in the ViraFEST assay came after antigen-specific CD4+ T cells had been expanded with viral peptide pools, which were used to stimulate PBMC. Following culture for under 12 days, CD4+ T cells were isolated. As their vaccination, participants received two doses of either BNT162b2 or mRNA-1273. TCRdb keeps only in-frame clones here, not all; method: immunoSEQ multiplex PCR. The table lists about 30,000 clones, over 80% of them singletons. Sequencing was performed on CD4+ T cells from PBMCs cultured with SARS-CoV-2 spike peptides, taken after COVID-19 vaccination. The receptors originated from a human donor who received a COVID-19 vaccine. Some clones in this sample may be carry-over from other donors' samples.

J is TRBJ2-1 and V is TRBV3-1 (or the pseudogene TRBV3-2); 11 bases agree with TRBD2. The V segment lost 4 bases and the J segment 7 bases; nucleotides outside the gene matches: 9. The CDR3 has 16 residues. CDR1 is LGHDT, CDR2 YNNKEL, per germline (reference sequence). In nucleotides, the CDR3 is TGTGCCAGCAGCCGGATAGCGGGGGGGAACTTGAATGAGCAGTTCTTC. This translates into CASSRIAGGNLNEQFF.

The chain links TRBV3-1 (or the pseudogene TRBV3-2) to TRBJ2-3; 9 bases fit TRBD2. The V gene end was trimmed by 2 bases and the J gene end by 2 bases; junction bases not matched to a gene: 2. The CDR3 extends over 15 amino acids. Per germline, CDR1 LGHDT and CDR2 YNNKEL (reference sequence). The DNA of the CDR3 is TGTGCCAGCAGCCAACGGACTAGCGACACAGATACGCAGTATTTT. Amino acid sequence: CASSQRTSDTDTQYF.

The DNA for the CDR3 is TGTGCCAGTAGACGTGGGAATTCACCCCTCCACTTT. It translates to CASRRGNSPLHF. The gene calls are TRBV19 and TRBJ1-6; D is uncertain. Per the germline V gene, CDR1 is LNHDA and CDR2 is SQIVND (reference sequence). V was trimmed by 6 bases and J by 7 bases, leaving 7 bases between them. This CDR3 spans 12 amino acids.

The chain combines TRBV6-5 with TRBJ2-6; TRBD1 might be the D (5 bases). The germline V gene encodes CDR1 MNHEY and CDR2 SVGAGI. CDR3 size: 15 residues. Trimming took off 6 bases at V and 7 bases at J, with 16 bases between the two ends. CDR3 loop: CASRMGSGAANVLTF. The CDR3 coding sequence is TGTGCCAGCAGAATGGGGTCTGGGGCCGCCAACGTCCTGACTTTC.

This clone was recorded a few times. This sequence joins TRBV3-1 (or the pseudogene TRBV3-2) and TRBJ1-6, with a possible D match to TRBD1 (6 bases). Trimming removed 5 bases at V and 8 bases at J, with 13 bases between. CDR3 length: 14 residues. Germline V gene data show CDR1 as LGHDT and CDR2 as YNNKEL (reference sequence). CDR3 region: CASSYRAGDSPLHF. DNA of the CDR3: TGTGCCAGCAGCTACAGGGCCGGGGATTCACCCCTCCACTTT.

V gene TRBV6-5 combines with J gene TRBJ2-6; D gene uncertain. The CDR3 totals 13 residues. V was shortened by 7 bases and J by 5 bases, with 9 bases between the two germline ends. CDR1 MNHEY and CDR2 SVGAGI come from the germline V gene. The CDR3 nucleotides read TGTGCCAGCACCTGGGCTTGGGCCAACGTCCTGACTTTC. Amino acid sequence: CASTWAWANVLTF.

V is TRBV28 and J is TRBJ2-3, with D uncertain. The V gene's germline CDR1 is MDHEN and CDR2 SYDVKM. CDR3 length equals 16 residues. V was cut by 6 bases and J by 0 bases, with 16 bases left in between. CDR3: CASSLPLERSTDTQYF. Here the CDR3 DNA reads TGTGCCAGCAGCCTGCCTTTAGAGCGAAGCACAGATACGCAGTATTTT.

This chain uses TRBV5-1 with TRBJ2-5; perhaps TRBD1 as D (5 bases). The CDR3 spans 15 residues. Trimming left V 2 bases short and J 2 bases short, with 13 bases between. Per germline, CDR1 SGHRS and CDR2 YFSETQ. The CDR3 coding sequence is TGCGCCAGCAGCTTACGACAGACGGGTCAAGAGACCCAGTACTTC. As protein: CASSLRQTGQETQYF.

The gene calls are TRBV6-5 and TRBJ2-5; D is ambiguous. V lost 6 bases and J lost 4, with 3 bases in between. Looked up from germline, CDR1 is MNHEY and CDR2 is SVGAGI. The CDR3 contains 10 residues. CDR3 protein: CASSRETQYF. The CDR3 DNA is TGTGCCAGCAGCCGAGAGACCCAGTACTTC.

The CDR3 here is CATSDPLAANTGELFF. CDR3 nucleotide sequence: TGTGCCACCAGTGACCCACTAGCGGCGAACACCGGGGAGCTGTTTTTT. The rearrangement links TRBV24-1 to TRBJ2-2; TRBD2 matches at 8 bases. V trimming: 4 bases; J trimming: 0 bases; junction bases outside the gene matches: 3. This CDR3 has 16 residues. Germline assignment: CDR1 KGHDR and CDR2 SFDVKD.

The chain uses TRBV29-1 and TRBJ2-5, with TRBD1 matching 10 bases. The CDR3 has 12 residues. The ends lost 4 bases at V and 4 bases at J; junction bases unmatched: 0. Germline-derived CDR1 and CDR2 are SQVTM and ANQGSEA. The CDR3 nucleotides are TGCAGCGTTGGACAGGGGGCAGAGACCCAGTACTTC. Translated: CSVGQGAETQYF.

This clone has only a few counts. The chain carries TRBV5-1 and TRBJ1-3; tentative D call: TRBD1 (5 bases). The CDR3 runs 16 residues. Trimming took off 5 bases at V and 1 base at J, with 16 bases between the two ends. Germline lookup yields CDR1 SGHRS and CDR2 YFSETQ. CDR3 in amino acids: CASSVVTSGSGNTIYF. The CDR3 coding sequence is TGCGCCAGCAGTGTGGTGACATCAGGGTCTGGAAACACCATATATTTT.

The CDR3 loop is CASSRNNQETQYF. The CDR3 region has the DNA TGTGCCAGCAGCCGGAATAACCAAGAGACCCAGTACTTC. The rearrangement joins TRBV11-2 to TRBJ2-5; D not certain. The CDR3 length is 13 residues. Germline values: CDR1 SGHAT, CDR2 FQNNGV. V was pared by 5 bases and J by 0 bases, with 7 bases between.

The chain links TRBV7-2 to TRBJ1-1; D gene ambiguous. The CDR3 sequence is 14 residues long. Between the trimmed V and J ends, which lost 1 base and 1 base, there was a span of 7 bases. CDR1 is SGHTA and CDR2 is FQGNSA in the germline V gene. The CDR3 region has the DNA TGTGCCAGCAGCTTAGTTCCGGGGAACACTGAAGCTTTCTTT. It yields the protein CASSLVPGNTEAFF.

J is TRBJ1-5 and V is TRBV27, with D possibly TRBD1 on 5 matching bases. The CDR3 is 16 amino acids. Trimming pared 0 bases from V and 6 bases from J, leaving 15 bases between. Germline assignment: CDR1 MNHEY and CDR2 SMNVEV (reference sequence). CDR3 DNA sequence: TGTGCCAGCAGTTTATCGTCGGGGGGGGAAGGTCAGCCCCAGCATTTT. As protein: CASSLSSGGEGQPQHF.

The rearrangement uses TRBV3-1 (or the pseudogene TRBV3-2) and TRBJ2-4; 12 nucleotides align to TRBD1. This CDR3 has 14 amino acids. V trimming: 3 bases; J trimming: 10 bases; junction bases outside the gene matches: 4. Per the germline V gene, CDR1 is LGHDT and CDR2 is YNNKEL (reference sequence). As DNA, the CDR3 is TGTGCCAGCAGCCATGGGGGACAGGGGGCGATTCAGTACTTC. Translation gives CASSHGGQGAIQYF.

J is TRBJ2-1 and V is TRBV6-2 or TRBV6-3; D tentatively reads TRBD1 or TRBD2 (6 bases each). Germline V lookup: CDR1 MNHEY, CDR2 SVGEGT. Trimming took 5 bases from V and 6 from J, leaving 20 bases between them. The CDR3 length is 16 residues. The CDR3 loop is CASSRTWGALANEQFF. The CDR3 DNA follows: TGTGCCAGCAGTCGGACCTGGGGGGCCCTCGCCAATGAGCAGTTCTTC.

J is TRBJ2-5 and V is TRBV29-1, with 8 bases identical to TRBD1. The junction had 16 bases not matched to a gene; V was cut back by 6 bases and J by 7 bases. CDR1 SQVTM and CDR2 ANQGSEA come from the germline V gene. The CDR3 runs to 15 residues. The CDR3 spells CSVAPDRGGAGTQYF. The CDR3 DNA reads as TGCAGCGTCGCACCTGACAGGGGCGGCGCGGGGACCCAGTACTTC.

The V and J genes are TRBV6-1 and TRBJ2-7; no definite D call. The CDR3 is made up of 11 amino acids. In germline, CDR1 is MNHNS, CDR2 SASEGT. The V gene lost 2 bases and the J gene lost 9 bases, with 8 bases spanning the gap. Here the CDR3 DNA reads TGTGCCAGCAGTGAATTGAAACTGCAGTACGTC. Encoded protein: CASSELKLQYV.

The rearrangement uses TRBV7-3 and TRBJ2-1, with a possible D match to TRBD2 (6 bases). The CDR3 consists of 13 residues. V gave up 2 bases and J gave up 6 bases, with 8 bases separating them. The V gene's germline CDR1 is SGHTA and CDR2 FQGTGA. The CDR3 loop reads CASSLRDSNEQFF. DNA of the CDR3: TGTGCCAGCAGCTTACGGGACTCCAATGAGCAGTTCTTC.

The V gene is TRBV30, the J gene TRBJ1-1; D gene uncertain. Trimming removed 2 bases at V and 1 base at J, with 8 bases between. The CDR3 is made up of 13 amino acids. CDR1 is GTSNPN, CDR2 SVGIG, per germline (reference sequence). This CDR3 reads CAWSYRGNTEAFF. In DNA form, the CDR3 reads TGTGCCTGGAGTTATAGAGGGAACACTGAAGCTTTCTTT.

The chain carries TRBV5-6 and TRBJ1-4; D is ambiguous. Germline-derived CDR1 and CDR2 are SGHDT and YYEEEE. The ends were cut back, 4 bases at V and 8 bases at J, with 12 bases in the middle. There are 13 residues in the CDR3. The CDR3 nucleotides are TGTGCCAGCAGCCCCGGACGGGAGGAAAAACTGTTTTTT. The encoded protein is CASSPGREEKLFF.

The V call is TRBV15, the J call TRBJ1-5; TRBD1 matches 7 bases. The trim removed 4 bases at V and 5 bases at J, leaving 8 bases unmatched. Germline V CDR1 and CDR2: LNHNV, YYDKDF (reference sequence). CDR3 length: 15 residues. The CDR3 sequence is CATSKQGKADQPQHF. The CDR3 DNA reads TGTGCCACCAGCAAACAGGGGAAAGCGGATCAGCCCCAGCATTTT.

This clone has just one count. J is TRBJ1-3 and V is TRBV28; D is undetermined. The V gene's germline CDR1 is MDHEN and CDR2 SYDVKM. The CDR3 extends over 11 amino acids. V was pared by 6 bases and J by 2 bases, with 2 bases between. This CDR3 reads CASRAGNTIYF. DNA of the CDR3: TGTGCCAGCAGAGCTGGAAACACCATATATTTT. Filled out from reference TRBV28 and TRBJ1-3, the complete variable domain reads DVKVTQSSRYLVKRTGEKVFLECVQDMDHENMFWYRQDPGLGLRLIYFSYDVKMKEKGDIPEGYSVSREKKERFSLILESASTNQTSMYLCASRAGNTIYFGEGSWLTVV.

V usage is TRBV27 and J usage is TRBJ2-2; D may be TRBD1 or TRBD2 (5 bases each). The CDR3 spans 15 residues. V lost 5 bases to trimming and J lost 4 bases, with 14 bases between them. Germline V gene sequence: CDR1 MNHEY, CDR2 SMNVEV (reference sequence). The chain's CDR3 is CASSKRGTGTGELFF. The CDR3 nucleotides read TGTGCCAGCAGTAAAAGAGGGACGGGCACCGGGGAGCTGTTTTTT.